What follows are 22 T cell receptor beta chains derived from one specimen sequenced in a study of multiple sclerosis patients with progressive multifocal leukoencephalopathy. Time point reported: time of PML onset. Produced via immunoSEQ multiplex PCR; TCRdb's table is partial and in-frame only. The sample carries more than 30,000 clones, roughly 89% recorded once. Source: PBMCs, taken from a patient treated with natalizumab. These receptors all stem from a woman in her thirties or forties with progressive multifocal leukoencephalopathy.

The V gene is TRBV12-5, the J gene TRBJ2-3, with a tentative D call TRBD2 (7 bases). The V gene's germline CDR1 is LGHNT and CDR2 FRNRAP. The CDR3 spans 15 residues. Trimming shortened V by 0 bases and J by 14 bases, and 21 bases separated the two germline ends. This CDR3 reads CASGLVEGGPHEWYF. CDR3 DNA sequence: TGTGCTAGTGGTTTGGTAGAGGGGGGGCCCCATGAGTGGTATTTT.

In regard to this clone: Distinct nucleotide sequences in the sample also encode this CDR3. This chain uses TRBV30 with TRBJ1-2, with a tentative D call TRBD1 (5 bases). V lost 5 bases and J lost 8, with 18 bases in between. The CDR3 covers 13 residues. CDR1 is GTSNPN, CDR2 SVGIG, per germline (reference sequence). CDR3 residues: CAWWGGRGGGYTF. The DNA of the CDR3 is TGTGCCTGGTGGGGTGGGAGGGGAGGAGGCTACACCTTC.

Remarks on this clone: Different DNA sequences within this sample yield the same CDR3. The chain couples TRBV2 to TRBJ2-3, with 7 bases lining up with TRBD2. CDR1 and CDR2 from the germline V gene are SNHLY and FYNNEI. The trim removed 6 bases at V and 1 base at J, leaving 7 bases unmatched. CDR3 length: 15 amino acids. The CDR3 DNA follows: TGTGCCAGCAGCCCTCGGACTAGTGGCACAGATACGCAGTATTTT. It specifies CASSPRTSGTDTQYF.

The V and J genes are TRBV30 and TRBJ2-2; 10 nucleotides align to TRBD2. With V trimmed by 4 bases and J by 8 bases, 10 bases remained unmatched. The CDR3 totals 15 residues. Per germline, CDR1 GTSNPN and CDR2 SVGIG (reference sequence). This chain's CDR3 is CAWKRVAGGRGELFF. The CDR3 DNA sequence: TGTGCCTGGAAGAGAGTAGCGGGAGGCCGGGGGGAGCTGTTTTTT.

The chain is built from TRBV9 and TRBJ2-1, with D perhaps matching TRBD2 (7 bases). Per the germline V gene, CDR1 is SGDLS and CDR2 is YYNGEE. This CDR3 is 19 amino acids long. V lost 0 bases to trimming and J lost 0 bases, with 19 bases between them. CDR3 nucleotides: TGTGCCAGCAGCGTAGGGATTCTGCGCGGGGGCCTCTCCTACAATGAGCAGTTCTTC. It yields the protein CASSVGILRGGLSYNEQFF.

The chain links TRBV19 to TRBJ2-5; D unresolved. The closer fit of TRBJ2-7 to the DNA end suggests the J call may be wrong. Germline CDR1 is LNHDA and CDR2 is SQIVND (reference sequence). This CDR3 spans 13 amino acids. The CDR3 nucleotides read TGTGCCAGTAGTATAGGCACAGCTTACGAGCAGTACTTC. Its protein product is CASSIGTAYEQYF.

This clone has only a few counts. The chain joins TRBV7-2 to TRBJ2-7; no firm D call. The V end was cut by 3 bases, the J end by 6 bases, with 6 bases between. The germline V gene encodes CDR1 SGHTA and CDR2 FQGNSA. The CDR3 loop spans 11 amino acids. CDR3 amino acids: CASSFSLEQYF. The DNA for the CDR3 is TGTGCCAGCAGCTTTTCGCTCGAGCAGTACTTC.

The rearrangement links TRBV28 to TRBJ1-4; TRBD1 is a possible D gene (5 bases). Trimming shortened V by 8 bases and J by 7 bases, and 17 bases separated the two germline ends. Germline lookup yields CDR1 MDHEN and CDR2 SYDVKM. CDR3 length: 14 amino acids. Here the CDR3 reads CASGGFNVGEKLFF. The DNA for the CDR3 is TGTGCCAGCGGGGGTTTCAACGTGGGTGAAAAACTGTTTTTT.

The CDR3, as DNA: TGCGCCAGCAGCTTGGGCAGCCGCCGCCCAGATACGCAGTATTTT. Amino acids: CASSLGSRRPDTQYF. The V call is TRBV5-1, the J call TRBJ2-3; D not resolved. The germline V gene has CDR1 SGHRS and CDR2 YFSETQ. The CDR3 covers 15 residues. Trimming took off 0 bases at V and 4 bases at J, with 12 bases between the two ends.

The gene calls are TRBV9 and TRBJ2-1; the D is unclear. This CDR3 contains 15 residues. Germline V lookup: CDR1 SGDLS, CDR2 YYNGEE. With 0 bases removed from V and 5 bases from J, the gap between germline ends came to 12 bases. The CDR3: CASSVDVDPDNEQFF. The CDR3 nucleotides are TGTGCCAGCAGCGTAGACGTGGACCCGGACAATGAGCAGTTCTTC.

This chain connects TRBV5-1 to TRBJ1-1; possibly TRBD1 for D (5 bases). Germline lookup yields CDR1 SGHRS and CDR2 YFSETQ. The CDR3 sequence is 16 residues long. Trimming shortened V by 7 bases and J by 0 bases, and 19 bases separated the two germline ends. Written as DNA, the CDR3 is TGCGCCAGCGCAGGTAGGGCGACAGCCTTGAACACTGAAGCTTTCTTT. It yields the protein CASAGRATALNTEAFF.

The chain couples TRBV30 to TRBJ1-1; TRBD1 might be the D (5 bases). There are 13 residues in the CDR3. The V end was cut by 5 bases, the J end by 1 base, with 11 bases between. Germline CDR1 GTSNPN, CDR2 SVGIG (reference sequence). CDR3 sequence (DNA): TGTGCCTGGCAAAGGGGTCCGAACACTGAAGCTTTCTTT. As protein: CAWQRGPNTEAFF.

The V call is TRBV7-9, the J call TRBJ1-6, with TRBD1 matching 7 bases. V shed 0 bases, J shed 8 bases, and the junction held 7 bases outside the gene matches. The germline V gene encodes CDR1 SEHNR and CDR2 FQNEAQ (reference sequence). This CDR3 is 16 amino acids long. CDR3 sequence reads: CASSLASQGGYSPLHF. CDR3 DNA sequence: TGTGCCAGCAGCTTAGCGAGTCAGGGGGGGTATTCACCCCTCCACTTT.

This chain links TRBV4-2 with TRBJ2-7, with 9 bases aligning to TRBD2. CDR1 and CDR2 (germline): LGHNA, YNFKEQ. This CDR3 comprises 15 residues. V shed 0 bases and J 3 bases; nucleotides not matched to a gene: 3. The CDR3 nucleotides are TGTGCCAGCAGCCAAGATCTAGCGGGGTACTACGAGCAGTACTTC. Translating it yields CASSQDLAGYYEQYF.

About this clone: The same CDR3 also results from other DNA sequences found in this sample. The chain couples TRBV11-2 to TRBJ2-5, with D uncertain. Matching the DNA end better, TRBJ2-7 makes the J call doubtful. Germline loops: CDR1 SGHAT, CDR2 FQNNGV. CDR3 length equals 13 residues. Here the CDR3 DNA reads TGTGCCAGCAGCTTAGAGATGCCCTACGAGCAGTACTTC. As protein: CASSLEMPYEQYF.

This clone has just one count. This sequence joins TRBV5-1 and TRBJ2-1; 9 bases are a match to TRBD1. The V and J ends lost 1 base and 5 bases, in that order; junction bases with no gene match: 1. The CDR3 loop spans 14 amino acids. Germline V gene sequence: CDR1 SGHRS, CDR2 YFSETQ. The CDR3 DNA sequence: TGCGCCAGCAGCTTGAGGACAGGGGACAATGAGCAGTTCTTC. Translation: CASSLRTGDNEQFF.

This clone is a singleton in its sample. The chain couples TRBV19 to TRBJ1-2; D ambiguous. The CDR3 spans 15 residues. Germline V lookup: CDR1 LNHDA, CDR2 SQIVND (reference sequence). Trimming removed 5 bases from V and 6 bases from J, with 19 bases in between. The CDR3 here is CASSSAGWELDGYTF. The CDR3 bases are TGTGCCAGTAGTTCAGCAGGTTGGGAGCTGGATGGCTACACCTTC.

The rearrangement uses TRBV15 and TRBJ1-1; 7 positions agree with TRBD1. V shed 5 bases and J 4 bases; nucleotides not matched to a gene: 4. This CDR3 is 13 amino acids long. Germline V CDR1 and CDR2: LNHNV, YYDKDF (reference sequence). This CDR3 reads CATSLRQGTEAFF. CDR3 bases: TGTGCCACCAGCTTACGACAGGGCACTGAAGCTTTCTTT.

The rearrangement uses TRBV5-1 and TRBJ1-1; 7 bases align to TRBD1. This CDR3 is built from 20 residues. V lost 4 bases and J lost 3; bases outside the gene matches: 24. CDR1 is SGHRS, CDR2 YFSETQ, per germline. CDR3 nucleotide sequence: TGCGCCAGCAGCCCAGATCATAGACAGGGAACACGATTGGGGGACACTGAAGCTTTCTTT. As protein: CASSPDHRQGTRLGDTEAFF.

J is TRBJ1-4 and V is TRBV7-2; D is undetermined. The V gene's germline CDR1 is SGHTA and CDR2 FQGNSA. The CDR3 is 15 residues long. Deletions cut 1 base from V and 1 base from J, with 7 bases between. The CDR3 bases are TGTGCCAGCAGCTTAGTTCCGGGAACTAATGAAAAACTGTTTTTT. Encoded protein: CASSLVPGTNEKLFF.

The rearrangement links TRBV5-8 to TRBJ1-4; 10 bases fit TRBD1. Germline V gives CDR1 SGHTS, CDR2 YDEGEE. This CDR3 has 15 amino acids. Germline trimming cut 4 bases from V and 3 bases from J; bases unmatched to any gene: 3. Here the CDR3 DNA reads TGTGCCAGCAGCCCGGGGACAGGGGCTAATGAAAAACTGTTTTTT. This encodes CASSPGTGANEKLFF.

The rearrangement links TRBV9 to TRBJ2-3, with 9 bases identical to TRBD2. V dropped 0 bases and J dropped 4; count of bases not matched to a gene: 3. The CDR3 has 15 amino acids. In germline, CDR1 is SGDLS, CDR2 YYNGEE. CDR3 sequence reads: CASSVAGLASDTQYF. CDR3 nucleotides: TGTGCCAGCAGCGTAGCGGGACTAGCATCAGATACGCAGTATTTT.